The clone carrying this T cell receptor beta chain was counted a few times. No antigen is known for it. The data were taken from a study of T cells after yellow fever vaccination. TCRdb redid the calling of the 5' RACE reads with MiXCR, one entry per CDR3 protein. The table includes about 160,000 distinct CDR3 sequences, approximately 10% detected once. Germline V gene data show CDR1 as DFQATT and CDR2 as SNEGSKA (reference sequence). V gave up 3 bases and J gave up 13 bases, with 15 bases separating them. The CDR3 covers 11 residues. Overall study findings and caveats: Overall, a small share of clonotypes was seen in both CD4 and CD8 compartments. A faster peak, day 5 versus 15, was reached by the weaker secondary response. At approximately 95% for CD4 and about 87% for CD8, most primary-vaccination clones showed up again after the booster.

The TCR was taken from a man between 18 and 29 years old who received the YFV17D yellow fever vaccine. The chain is built from TRBV20-1 and TRBJ2-5; no reliable D call. Sequenced here: CD8+ T cells sorted from PBMCs, sampled 45 days after the yellow fever booster vaccination. The CDR3 sequence: CSARRFPDRYF. CDR3 coding DNA: TGCAGTGCTAGGAGGTTCCCGGATAGGTACTTC.